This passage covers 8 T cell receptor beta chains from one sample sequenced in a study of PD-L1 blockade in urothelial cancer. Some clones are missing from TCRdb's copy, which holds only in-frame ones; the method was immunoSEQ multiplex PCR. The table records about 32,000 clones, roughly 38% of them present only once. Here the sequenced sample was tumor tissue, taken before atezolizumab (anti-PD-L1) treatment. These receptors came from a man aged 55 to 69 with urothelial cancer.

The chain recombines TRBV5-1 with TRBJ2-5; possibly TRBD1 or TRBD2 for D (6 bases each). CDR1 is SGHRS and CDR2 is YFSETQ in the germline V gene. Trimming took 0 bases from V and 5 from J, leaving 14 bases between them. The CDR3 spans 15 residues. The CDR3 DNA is TGCGCCAGCAGCTTGGAAGGAGGGGGAAGGGAGACCCAGTACTTC. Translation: CASSLEGGGRETQYF.

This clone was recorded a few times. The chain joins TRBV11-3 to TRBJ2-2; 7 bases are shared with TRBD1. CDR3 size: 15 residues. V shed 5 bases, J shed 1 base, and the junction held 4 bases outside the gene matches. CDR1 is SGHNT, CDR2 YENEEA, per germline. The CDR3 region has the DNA TGTGCCAGCAGCCCCCGGGACAGGAACACCGGGGAGCTGTTTTTT. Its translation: CASSPRDRNTGELFF.

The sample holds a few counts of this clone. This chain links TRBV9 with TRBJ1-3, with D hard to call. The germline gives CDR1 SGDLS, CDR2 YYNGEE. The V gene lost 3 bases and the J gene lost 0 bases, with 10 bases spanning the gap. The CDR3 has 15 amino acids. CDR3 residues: CASSGAGHSGNTIYF. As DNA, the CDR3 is TGTGCCAGCAGCGGGGCAGGCCACTCTGGAAACACCATATATTTT.

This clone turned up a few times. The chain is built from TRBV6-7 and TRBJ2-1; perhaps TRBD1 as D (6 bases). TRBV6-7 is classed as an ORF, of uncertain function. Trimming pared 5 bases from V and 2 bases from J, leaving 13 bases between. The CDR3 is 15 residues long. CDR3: CASSGSRTAYNEQFF. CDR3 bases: TGTGCCAGCAGTGGATCACGGACAGCCTACAATGAGCAGTTCTTC.

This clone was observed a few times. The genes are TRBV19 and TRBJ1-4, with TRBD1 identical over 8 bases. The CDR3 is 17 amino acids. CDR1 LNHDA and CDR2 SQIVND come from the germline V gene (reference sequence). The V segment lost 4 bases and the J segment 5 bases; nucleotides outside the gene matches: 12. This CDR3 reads CASSRSDLTGGNEKLFF. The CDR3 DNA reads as TGTGCCAGTAGTAGATCCGACCTAACAGGGGGAAATGAAAAACTGTTTTTT. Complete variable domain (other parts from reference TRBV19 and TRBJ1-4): DGGITQSPKYLFRKEGQNVTLSCEQNLNHDAMYWYRQDPGQGLRLIYYSQIVNDFQKGDIAEGYSVSREKKESFPLTVTSAQKNPTAFYLCASSRSDLTGGNEKLFFGSGTQLSVL.

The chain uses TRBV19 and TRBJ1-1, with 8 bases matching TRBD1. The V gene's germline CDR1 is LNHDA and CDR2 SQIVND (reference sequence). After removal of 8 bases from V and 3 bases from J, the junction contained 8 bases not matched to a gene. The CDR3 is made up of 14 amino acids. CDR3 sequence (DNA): TGTGCCAGTGGATACAGGGGGTCGGACACTGAAGCTTTCTTT. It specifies CASGYRGSDTEAFF.

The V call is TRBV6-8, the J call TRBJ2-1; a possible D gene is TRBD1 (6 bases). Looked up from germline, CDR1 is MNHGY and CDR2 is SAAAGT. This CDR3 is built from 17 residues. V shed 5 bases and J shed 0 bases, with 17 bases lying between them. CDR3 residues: CASSPWDTPSSYNEQFF. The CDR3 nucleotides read TGTGCCAGCAGTCCTTGGGACACCCCCAGCTCCTACAATGAGCAGTTCTTC.

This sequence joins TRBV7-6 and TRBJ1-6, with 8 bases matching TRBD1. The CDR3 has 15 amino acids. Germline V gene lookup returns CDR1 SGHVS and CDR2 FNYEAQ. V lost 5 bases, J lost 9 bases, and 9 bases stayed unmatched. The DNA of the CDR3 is TGTGCCAGCAGCCCGACAGGGGATAGTAGTTCACCCCTCCACTTT. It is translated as CASSPTGDSSSPLHF.